These 14 T cell receptor beta chains originate from one sample sequenced in a study of identical twins. Using its own MiXCR run on the 5' RACE reads, TCRdb lists one record per CDR3 protein. Counted here are 200,000 to 250,000 distinct CDR3 sequences, over 9.5% occurring once; the ten biggest clones make up 3.5% to 5%. Separately, the same data were catalogued under a study of yellow fever vaccine responses in identical twins.

Sequenced sample: memory (CD45RO+) T cells sorted from blood. The receptors come from a young woman in good health.

This clonotype occurred many times. This chain connects TRBV10-3 to TRBJ2-7; D could derive from TRBD1 or TRBD2 (6 bases each). Trimming removed 2 bases at V and 2 bases at J, with 16 bases between. The germline V gene encodes CDR1 ENHRY and CDR2 SYGVKD. The CDR3 runs to 16 residues. CDR3 in DNA: TGTGCCATCAGTGAGACCATGGGGGGCTCTACCTACGAGCAGTACTTC. Amino acid sequence: CAISETMGGSTYEQYF.

V usage is TRBV18 and J usage is TRBJ2-1; D possibly corresponds to TRBD2 (6 bases). Per the germline V gene, CDR1 is KGHSH and CDR2 is LQKENI. This CDR3 spans 16 amino acids. V shed 0 bases and J shed 7 bases, with 16 bases lying between them. The CDR3 loop is CASSPPGSGPGNEQFF. The CDR3 nucleotides read TGTGCCAGCTCACCACCGGGTAGCGGCCCAGGAAATGAGCAGTTCTTC. Full variable domain (missing parts from reference TRBV18 and TRBJ2-1): NAGVMQNPRHLVRRRGQEARLRCSPMKGHSHVYWYRQLPEEGLKFMVYLQKENIIDESGMPKERFSAEFPKEGPSILRIQQVVRGDSAAYFCASSPPGSGPGNEQFFGPGTRLTVL.

This clonotype was recorded a few times. The chain joins TRBV20-1 to TRBJ2-3, with TRBD1 as a possible D gene (5 bases). CDR3 size: 14 residues. Trimming removed 0 bases at V and 1 base at J, with 8 bases between. Looked up from germline, CDR1 is DFQATT and CDR2 is SNEGSKA (reference sequence). CDR3 bases: TGCAGTGCTAGAGATCCGACAGGCACAGATACGCAGTATTTT. It translates to CSARDPTGTDTQYF.

This clonotype was observed a few times. This chain links TRBV30 with TRBJ2-2; D not resolved. This CDR3 has 13 residues. Trimming removed 0 bases at V and 6 bases at J, with 8 bases between. CDR1 is GTSNPN, CDR2 SVGIG, per germline (reference sequence). CDR3 loop: CAWSVRWPGELFF. Here the CDR3 DNA reads TGTGCCTGGAGTGTACGGTGGCCCGGGGAGCTGTTTTTT.

This rearrangement joins TRBV12-3 or TRBV12-4 to TRBJ2-1, with TRBD2 matching over 14 bases. CDR3 length: 19 amino acids. V lost 7 bases to trimming and J lost 1 base; unmatched junction nucleotides: 12. CDR3 amino acids: CASKTGTSGRFVSYNEQFF. The CDR3 bases are TGTGCCAGCAAGACCGGGACTAGCGGGAGATTCGTATCCTACAATGAGCAGTTCTTC.

In this sample, this clonotype turned up many times. The chain couples TRBV25-1 to TRBJ2-6; possibly TRBD1 for D (6 bases). The ends were cut back, 1 base at V and 0 bases at J, with 10 bases in the middle. Germline CDR1 and CDR2: MGHDK and SYGVNS. The CDR3 is 17 amino acids. The CDR3 DNA is TGTGCCAGCAGTGAATCCCGGACAGCCTCTGGGGCCAACGTCCTGACTTTC. Translating gives CASSESRTASGANVLTF. Drawing the rest from reference TRBV25-1 and TRBJ2-6, the complete variable domain is EADIYQTPRYLVIGTGKKITLECSQTMGHDKMYWYQQDPGMELHLIHYSYGVNSTEKGDLSSESTVSRIRTEHFPLTLESARPSHTSQYLCASSESRTASGANVLTFGAGSRLTVL.

The chain combines TRBV28 with TRBJ1-2; perhaps TRBD1 as D (5 bases). Germline CDR1 reads MDHEN; CDR2 reads SYDVKM. The CDR3 is 13 amino acids. V dropped 4 bases and J dropped 3 bases, with 9 bases sitting between them. The CDR3 here is CASSSGAHYGYTF. The CDR3 DNA reads as TGTGCCAGCAGTTCCGGGGCCCACTATGGCTACACCTTC.

The chain uses TRBV19 and TRBJ2-7; no clear D gene. V was shortened by 0 bases and J by 2 bases, with 8 bases between the two germline ends. This CDR3 contains 14 residues. Germline V gene lookup returns CDR1 LNHDA and CDR2 SQIVND (reference sequence). CDR3 sequence: CASSIDNSAYEQYF. The DNA for the CDR3 is TGTGCCAGTAGTATAGACAACTCAGCCTACGAGCAGTACTTC.

This clonotype was detected ten times or more. V gene TRBV20-1 combines with J gene TRBJ1-1, with D perhaps TRBD1 (5 bases). Per the germline V gene, CDR1 is DFQATT and CDR2 is SNEGSKA (reference sequence). The V end lost 0 bases, the J end lost 2 bases, and 22 bases lay between the germline ends. This CDR3 spans 18 amino acids. CDR3 in amino acids: CSARDPRAGRKENTEAFF. CDR3 coding DNA: TGCAGTGCTAGAGATCCTAGGGCAGGGAGAAAGGAAAACACTGAAGCTTTCTTT.

This chain uses TRBV10-2 with TRBJ2-7; either TRBD1 or TRBD2 may fit D (5 bases each). The V gene's germline CDR1 is WSHSY and CDR2 SAAADI. The CDR3 is 15 amino acids. V lost 3 bases, J lost 2 bases, and 14 bases lay in between. CDR3 loop: CASSDPGTVTYEQYF. The CDR3 region has the DNA TGCGCCAGCAGTGATCCCGGGACGGTTACCTACGAGCAGTACTTC.

This clonotype occurred a few times. This rearrangement joins TRBV7-2 to TRBJ2-1; TRBD2 aligns across 13 bases. Germline V gene data show CDR1 as SGHTA and CDR2 as FQGNSA. The length of the CDR3 is 15 residues. Germline trimming cut 6 bases from V and 4 bases from J; bases unmatched to any gene: 3. For the CDR3, the DNA is TGTGCCAGCAGAGGACTAGCGGGAGAGTACAATGAGCAGTTCTTC. It translates to CASRGLAGEYNEQFF.

In its sample, this clonotype was seen a few times. CDR3 sequence reads: CAISGQGEAPLHF. The CDR3 coding sequence is TGTGCCATCAGTGGGCAGGGGGAGGCACCCCTCCACTTT. This chain joins TRBV10-3 and TRBJ1-6; 7 nucleotides agree with TRBD1. The CDR3 loop spans 13 amino acids. Unmatched junction bases numbered 5, after V lost 4 bases and J lost 11 bases. From germline, CDR1 is ENHRY and CDR2 SYGVKD.

The table lists this clonotype with a few counts. V is TRBV20-1 and J is TRBJ2-3; 7 nucleotides agree with TRBD2. Germline lookup yields CDR1 DFQATT and CDR2 SNEGSKA (reference sequence). The CDR3 consists of 15 residues. V was clipped by 6 bases and J by 3 bases; unmatched bases: 12. CDR3: CSAEREGPRTDTQYF. The CDR3 DNA follows: TGCAGTGCGGAGAGGGAGGGACCAAGGACAGATACGCAGTATTTT.

The chain uses TRBV20-1 and TRBJ2-7; tentative D call: TRBD2 (5 bases). The V gene lost 1 base and the J gene lost 6 bases, with 16 bases spanning the gap. This CDR3 contains 14 residues. From germline, CDR1 is DFQATT and CDR2 SNEGSKA (reference sequence). CDR3: CSARANGDLGEQYF. DNA for the CDR3: TGCAGTGCTAGAGCCAACGGGGATTTGGGCGAGCAGTACTTC.